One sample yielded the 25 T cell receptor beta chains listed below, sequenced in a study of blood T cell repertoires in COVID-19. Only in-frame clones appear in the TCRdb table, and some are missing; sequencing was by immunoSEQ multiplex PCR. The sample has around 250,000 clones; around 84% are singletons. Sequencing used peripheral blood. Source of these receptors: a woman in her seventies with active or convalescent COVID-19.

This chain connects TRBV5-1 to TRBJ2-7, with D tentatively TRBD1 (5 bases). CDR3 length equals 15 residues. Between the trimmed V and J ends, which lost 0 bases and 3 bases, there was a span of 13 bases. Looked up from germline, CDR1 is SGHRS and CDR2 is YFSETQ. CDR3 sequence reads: CASSLAAGLVYEQYF. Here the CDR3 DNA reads TGCGCCAGCAGCTTGGCCGCAGGGTTGGTCTACGAGCAGTACTTC.

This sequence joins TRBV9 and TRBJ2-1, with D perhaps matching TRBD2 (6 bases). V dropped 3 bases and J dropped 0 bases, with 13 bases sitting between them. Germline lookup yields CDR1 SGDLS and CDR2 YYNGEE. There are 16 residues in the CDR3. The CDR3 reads CASSDASASSYNEQFF. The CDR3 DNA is TGTGCCAGCAGCGATGCTAGCGCGAGCTCCTACAATGAGCAGTTCTTC. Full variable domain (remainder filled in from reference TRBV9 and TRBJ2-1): DSGVTQTPKHLITATGQRVTLRCSPRSGDLSVYWYQQSLDQGLQFLIQYYNGEERAKGNILERFSAQQFPDLHSELNLSSLELGDSALYFCASSDASASSYNEQFFGPGTRLTVL.

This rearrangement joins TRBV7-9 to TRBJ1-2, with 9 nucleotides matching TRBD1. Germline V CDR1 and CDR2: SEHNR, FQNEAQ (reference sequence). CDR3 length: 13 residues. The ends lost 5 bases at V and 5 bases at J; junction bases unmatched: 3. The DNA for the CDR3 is TGTGCCAGCAGCCGGGGACAGGGATATGGCTACACCTTC. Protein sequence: CASSRGQGYGYTF.

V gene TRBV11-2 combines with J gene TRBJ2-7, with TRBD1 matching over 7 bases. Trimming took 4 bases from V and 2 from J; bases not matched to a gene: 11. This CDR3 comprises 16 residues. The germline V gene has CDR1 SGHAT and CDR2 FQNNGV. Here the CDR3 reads CASSSHRGWGTYEQYF. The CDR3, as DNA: TGTGCCAGCAGCTCCCACAGGGGTTGGGGTACCTACGAGCAGTACTTC.

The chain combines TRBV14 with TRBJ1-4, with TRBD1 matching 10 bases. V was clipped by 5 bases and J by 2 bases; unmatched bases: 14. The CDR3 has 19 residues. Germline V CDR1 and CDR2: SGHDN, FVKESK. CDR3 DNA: TGTGCCAGCAGCTTACGGACAGGGGGAAATCCAACGACTAATGAAAAACTGTTTTTT. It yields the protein CASSLRTGGNPTTNEKLFF.

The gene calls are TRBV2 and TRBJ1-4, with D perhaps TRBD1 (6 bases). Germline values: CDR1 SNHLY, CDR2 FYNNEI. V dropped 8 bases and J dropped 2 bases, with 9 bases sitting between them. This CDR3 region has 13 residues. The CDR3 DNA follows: TGTGCCAGCGCTACAGGGACTAATGAAAAACTGTTTTTT. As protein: CASATGTNEKLFF.

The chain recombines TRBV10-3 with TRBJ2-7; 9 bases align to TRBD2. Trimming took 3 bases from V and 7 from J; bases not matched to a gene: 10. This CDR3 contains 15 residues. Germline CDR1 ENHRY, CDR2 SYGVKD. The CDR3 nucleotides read TGTGCCATCAGTGAAAGTAGCGGGGGCCTCGGAGAGCAGTACTTC. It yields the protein CAISESSGGLGEQYF.

Here the CDR3 reads CASRGEAYGYTF. CDR3 DNA sequence: TGCGCCAGCAGAGGGGAAGCCTATGGCTACACCTTC. This sequence joins TRBV5-1 and TRBJ1-2; D might be TRBD1 (5 bases). The V gene lost 5 bases and the J gene lost 4 bases, with 9 bases spanning the gap. In germline, CDR1 is SGHRS, CDR2 YFSETQ. The CDR3 consists of 12 residues.

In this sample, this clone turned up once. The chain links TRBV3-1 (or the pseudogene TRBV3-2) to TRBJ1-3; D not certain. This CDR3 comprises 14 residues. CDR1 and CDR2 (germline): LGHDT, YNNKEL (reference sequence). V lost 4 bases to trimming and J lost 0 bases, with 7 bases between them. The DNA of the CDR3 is TGTGCCAGCAGCCCATCTAACTCTGGAAACACCATATATTTT. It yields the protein CASSPSNSGNTIYF.

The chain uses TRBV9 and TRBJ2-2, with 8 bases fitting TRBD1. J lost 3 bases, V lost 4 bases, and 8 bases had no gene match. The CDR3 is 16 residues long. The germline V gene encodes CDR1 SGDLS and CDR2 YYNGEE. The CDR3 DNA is TGTGCCAGCAGCTTAGGACAGGGAGCGGACACCGGGGAGCTGTTTTTT. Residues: CASSLGQGADTGELFF.

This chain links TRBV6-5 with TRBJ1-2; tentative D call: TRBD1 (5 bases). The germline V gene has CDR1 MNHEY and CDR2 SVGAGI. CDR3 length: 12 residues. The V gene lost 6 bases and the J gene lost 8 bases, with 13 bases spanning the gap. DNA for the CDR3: TGTGCCAGCAGAGAGACAGCGCAGGGCTACACCTTC. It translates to CASRETAQGYTF.

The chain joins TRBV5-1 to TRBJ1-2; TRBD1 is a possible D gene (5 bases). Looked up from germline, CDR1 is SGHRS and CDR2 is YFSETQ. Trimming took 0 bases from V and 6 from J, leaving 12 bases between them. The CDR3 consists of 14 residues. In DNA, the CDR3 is TGCGCCAGCAGCTTGGCCTCCGGGGGGGATGGCTACACCTTC. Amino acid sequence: CASSLASGGDGYTF.

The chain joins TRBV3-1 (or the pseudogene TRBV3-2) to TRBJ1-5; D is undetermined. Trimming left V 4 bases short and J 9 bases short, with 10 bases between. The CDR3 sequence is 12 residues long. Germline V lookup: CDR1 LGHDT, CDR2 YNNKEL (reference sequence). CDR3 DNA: TGTGCCAGCAGCCCTTTTTTGAGGCCCCAGCATTTT. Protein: CASSPFLRPQHF.

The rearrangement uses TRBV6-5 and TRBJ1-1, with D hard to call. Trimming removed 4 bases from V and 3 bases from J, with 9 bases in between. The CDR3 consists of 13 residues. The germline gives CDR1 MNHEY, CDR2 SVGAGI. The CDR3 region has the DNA TGTGCCAGCAGTTTACAGCCCGACACTGAAGCTTTCTTT. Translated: CASSLQPDTEAFF.

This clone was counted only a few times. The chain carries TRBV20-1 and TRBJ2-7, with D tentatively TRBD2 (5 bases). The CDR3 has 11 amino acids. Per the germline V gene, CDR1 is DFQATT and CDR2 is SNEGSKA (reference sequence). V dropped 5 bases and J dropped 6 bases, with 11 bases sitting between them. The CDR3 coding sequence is TGCAGTGCTGGAGGACGGAGCGAGCAGTACTTC. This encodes CSAGGRSEQYF.

The CDR3 sequence: CASSQQRDTQYF. CDR3 coding DNA: TGTGCCAGTAGTCAGCAGAGGGATACGCAGTATTTT. The genes are TRBV19 and TRBJ2-3; D is unclear. The CDR3 runs 12 residues. The germline gives CDR1 LNHDA, CDR2 SQIVND (reference sequence). Trimming pared 5 bases from V and 6 bases from J, leaving 9 bases between.

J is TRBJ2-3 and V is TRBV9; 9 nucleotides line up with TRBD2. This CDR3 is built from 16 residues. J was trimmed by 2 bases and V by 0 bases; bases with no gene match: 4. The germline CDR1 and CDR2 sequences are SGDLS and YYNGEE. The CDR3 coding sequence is TGTGCCAGCAGCGTAGATAGCGGGGGCCTCACAGATACGCAGTATTTT. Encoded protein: CASSVDSGGLTDTQYF.

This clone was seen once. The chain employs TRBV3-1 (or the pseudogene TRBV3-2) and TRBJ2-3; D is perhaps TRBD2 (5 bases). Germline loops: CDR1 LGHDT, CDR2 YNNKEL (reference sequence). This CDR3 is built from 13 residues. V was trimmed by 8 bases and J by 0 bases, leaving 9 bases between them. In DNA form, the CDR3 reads TGTGCCAGCGGTGGACTGAGCACAGATACGCAGTATTTT. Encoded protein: CASGGLSTDTQYF.

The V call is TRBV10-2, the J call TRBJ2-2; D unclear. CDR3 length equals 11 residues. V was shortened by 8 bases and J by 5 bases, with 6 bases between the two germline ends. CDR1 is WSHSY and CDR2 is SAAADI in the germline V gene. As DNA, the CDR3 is TGCGCCAGCCTTCGTACCGGGGAGCTGTTTTTT. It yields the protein CASLRTGELFF.

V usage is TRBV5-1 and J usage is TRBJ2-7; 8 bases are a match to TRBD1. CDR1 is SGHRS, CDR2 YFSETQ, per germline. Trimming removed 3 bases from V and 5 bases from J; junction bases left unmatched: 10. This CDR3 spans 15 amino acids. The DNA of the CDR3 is TGCGCCAGCAGCTCATCCGGGACAGGTATCCACGAGCAGTACTTC. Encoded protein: CASSSSGTGIHEQYF.

In DNA, the CDR3 is TGTGCCAGCATGGCGTCAGGGGGGAACAATGAGCAGTTCTTC. It encodes CASMASGGNNEQFF. V and J are TRBV6-1 and TRBJ2-1, with a weak D call TRBD1 (7 bases). CDR1 is MNHNS and CDR2 is SASEGT in the germline V gene. The CDR3 is made up of 14 amino acids. Trimming pared 7 bases from V and 5 bases from J, leaving 15 bases between.

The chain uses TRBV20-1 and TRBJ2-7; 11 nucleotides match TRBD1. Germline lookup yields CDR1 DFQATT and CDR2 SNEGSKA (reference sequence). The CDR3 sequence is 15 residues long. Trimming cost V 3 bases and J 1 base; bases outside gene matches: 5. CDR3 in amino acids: CSASGQGAPSYEQYF. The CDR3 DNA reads TGCAGTGCTAGTGGACAGGGGGCCCCTTCCTACGAGCAGTACTTC.

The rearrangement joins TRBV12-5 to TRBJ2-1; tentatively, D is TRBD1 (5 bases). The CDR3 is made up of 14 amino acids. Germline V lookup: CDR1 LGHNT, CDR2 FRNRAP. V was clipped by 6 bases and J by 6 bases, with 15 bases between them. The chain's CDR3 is CASGLDSSFNEQFF. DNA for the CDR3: TGTGCTAGTGGCCTAGACAGTTCTTTCAATGAGCAGTTCTTC.

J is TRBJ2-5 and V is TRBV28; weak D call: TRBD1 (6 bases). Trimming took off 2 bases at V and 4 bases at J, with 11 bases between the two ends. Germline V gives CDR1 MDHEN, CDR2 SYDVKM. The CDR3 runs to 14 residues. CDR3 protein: CASSLTGSGETQYF. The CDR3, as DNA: TGTGCCAGCAGTTTAACAGGGTCGGGAGAGACCCAGTACTTC.

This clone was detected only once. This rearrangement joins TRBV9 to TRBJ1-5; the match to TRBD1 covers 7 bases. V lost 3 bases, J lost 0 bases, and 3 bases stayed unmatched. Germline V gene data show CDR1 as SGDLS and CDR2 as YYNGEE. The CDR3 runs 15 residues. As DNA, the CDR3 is TGTGCCAGCAGCGCCGGGACAGTTAGCAATCAGCCCCAGCATTTT. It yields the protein CASSAGTVSNQPQHF.